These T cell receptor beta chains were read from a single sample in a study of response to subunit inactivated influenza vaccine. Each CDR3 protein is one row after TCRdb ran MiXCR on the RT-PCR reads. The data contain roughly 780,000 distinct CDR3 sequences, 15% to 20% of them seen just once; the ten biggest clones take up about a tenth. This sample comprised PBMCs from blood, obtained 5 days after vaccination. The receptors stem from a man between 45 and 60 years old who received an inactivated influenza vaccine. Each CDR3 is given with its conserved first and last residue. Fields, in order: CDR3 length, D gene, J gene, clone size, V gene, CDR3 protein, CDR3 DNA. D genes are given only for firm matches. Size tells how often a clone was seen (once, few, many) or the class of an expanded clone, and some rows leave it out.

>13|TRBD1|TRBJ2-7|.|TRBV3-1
CASRTQGSYEQYF
TGTGCCAGCAGAACACAGGGGTCCTACGAGCAGTACTTC
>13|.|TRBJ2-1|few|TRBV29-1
CSAWLGLDNEQFF
TGCAGCGCCTGGCTCGGGCTAGACAATGAGCAGTTCTTC
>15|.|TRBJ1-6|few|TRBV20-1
CSASRVEIYNSPLHF
TGCAGTGCTAGCAGGGTGGAAATCTATAATTCACCCCTCCACTTT
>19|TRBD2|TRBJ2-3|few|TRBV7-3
CASSRTGTRRTLSTDTQYF
TGTGCCAGCAGCCGAACCGGGACTAGACGAACCCTTAGCACAGATACGCAGTATTTT
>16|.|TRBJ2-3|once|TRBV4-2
CASSQVSLLGTDTQYF
TGTGCCAGCAGCCAAGTTAGCCTCCTCGGCACAGATACGCAGTATTTT
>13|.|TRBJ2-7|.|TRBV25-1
CASSGRGPYEQYF
TGTGCCAGCTCCGGTAGGGGCCCCTACGAGCAGTACTTC
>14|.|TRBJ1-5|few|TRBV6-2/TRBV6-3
CATLSGYSNQPQHF
TGTGCCACCCTCTCGGGCTATAGCAATCAGCCCCAGCATTTT
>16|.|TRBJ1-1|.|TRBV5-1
CASSLVAFPVNTEAFF
TGCGCCAGCAGCTTAGTAGCGTTCCCGGTGAACACTGAAGCTTTCTTT
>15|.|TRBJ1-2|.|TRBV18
CASSPPNGAGDGYTF
TGTGCCAGCTCACCACCGAATGGGGCTGGGGATGGCTACACCTTC
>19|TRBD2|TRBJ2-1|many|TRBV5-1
CASSFDRLAALSSYNEQFF
TGCGCCAGCAGTTTCGATCGGCTAGCGGCCTTGAGCTCCTACAATGAGCAGTTCTTC
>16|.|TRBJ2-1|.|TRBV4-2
CASSQDVGDRYNEQFF
TGTGCCAGCAGCCAAGATGTGGGAGACCGGTACAATGAGCAGTTCTTC
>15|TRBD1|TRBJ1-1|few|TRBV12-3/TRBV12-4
CASSAQGALGTEAFF
TGTGCCAGCAGCGCGCAGGGGGCTCTAGGCACTGAAGCTTTCTTT
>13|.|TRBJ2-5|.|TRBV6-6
CASRGRAQETQYF
TGTGCCAGCAGAGGCAGGGCCCAAGAGACCCAGTACTTC
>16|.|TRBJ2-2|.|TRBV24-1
CATSDLGHKNTGELFF
TGTGCCACCAGTGATCTGGGACATAAGAACACCGGGGAGCTGTTTTTT
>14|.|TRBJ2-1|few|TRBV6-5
CASSYAPYYNEQFF
TGTGCCAGCAGTTATGCTCCCTACTACAATGAGCAGTTCTTC
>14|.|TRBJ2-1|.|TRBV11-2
CASSLGVRAYEQFF
TGTGCCAGCAGCTTAGGGGTCAGGGCATATGAGCAGTTCTTC
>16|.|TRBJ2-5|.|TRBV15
CATSRGLRAPQETQYF
TGTGCCACCAGCAGGGGTCTGAGAGCGCCCCAAGAGACCCAGTACTTC
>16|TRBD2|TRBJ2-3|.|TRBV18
CASSPPFSGRTDTQYF
TGTGCCAGCTCACCACCGTTCAGCGGGAGGACAGATACGCAGTATTTT
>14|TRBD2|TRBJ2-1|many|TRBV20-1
CSAGGTSGRNEQFF
TGCAGTGCGGGAGGGACTAGCGGGAGGAATGAGCAGTTCTTC
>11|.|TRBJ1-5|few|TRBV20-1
CSASGDQPQHF
TGCAGTGCTAGTGGGGATCAGCCCCAGCATTTT
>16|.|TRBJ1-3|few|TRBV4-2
CASSQDLGPSGNTIYF
TGTGCCAGCAGCCAAGATTTGGGTCCCTCTGGAAACACCATATATTTT
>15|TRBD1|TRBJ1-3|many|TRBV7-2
CASRPGGAGGNTIYF
TGTGCCAGCAGACCAGGGGGCGCAGGAGGAAACACCATATATTTT
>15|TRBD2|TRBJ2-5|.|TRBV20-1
CSARASSGGAETQYF
TGCAGTGCTAGAGCTTCTAGCGGGGGGGCGGAGACCCAGTACTTC
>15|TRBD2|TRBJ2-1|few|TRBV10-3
CAIREGLAGGIEQFF
TGTGCCATCAGAGAGGGACTAGCGGGGGGGATTGAGCAGTTCTTC